This TCR beta chain was profiled in a study of shared T cell receptors in the human thymus. Clones were sequenced by immunoSEQ multiplex PCR, and TCRdb holds only the in-frame ones, with some missing. The sample consists of more than 550,000 clones, 70% to 90% of them appearing once. The CDR3 extends over 14 amino acids. V trimming: 6 bases; J trimming: 5 bases; junction bases outside the gene matches: 6. Germline V gene sequence: CDR1 SNHLY, CDR2 FYNNEI. These sequences were also reported in another study, on human thymus T cells. As that report states: Samples came from healthy Finnish infants during open corrective cardiac surgery. Thymic resections from corrective heart surgery supplied the tissue. Blood and thymic repertoires both appeared biased in V and J gene usage. A high degree of thymic repertoire overlap among unrelated individuals was reported in related research.

The sequence derives from a girl under two years old with a congenital heart defect. The sample comprised thymocytes. The chain combines TRBV2 with TRBJ2-7, with TRBD1 matching over 11 bases. CDR3 sequence (DNA): TGTGCCAGCAGAGGGGACAGGGGGACCGACGAGCAGTACTTC. Translating it yields CASRGDRGTDEQYF.